A selection of T cell receptor beta chains follows, all from one sample in a study of blood T cell repertoires in COVID-19. Libraries were prepared by immunoSEQ multiplex PCR; TCRdb keeps only in-frame clonotypes and omits some of them. This table has approximately 150,000 clones, roughly 80% appearing once. The sample taken for sequencing was peripheral blood. These receptors were taken from a man in his 70s with acute or convalescent COVID-19. CDR3s include the opening cysteine and the closing phenylalanine or tryptophan. Fields, in order: D gene, V gene, J gene, clone size, CDR3 DNA, CDR3 protein. D genes are given only for firm matches. Only part of the rows carry a size: once, few, many, or a class if the clone is expanded.

D: .
V: TRBV5-1
J: TRBJ1-1
size: .
DNA: TGCGCCAGCAGCTTGGATGGTTTGCCCTCCAGGGACACTGAAGCTTTCTTT
CDR3: CASSLDGLPSRDTEAFF

D: TRBD1
V: TRBV5-4
J: TRBJ2-1
size: .
DNA: TGTGCCAGCAGCTTGGTCGGGACAGGGACCTACAATGAGCAGTTCTTC
CDR3: CASSLVGTGTYNEQFF

D: TRBD2
V: TRBV19
J: TRBJ2-1
size: .
DNA: TGTGCCAGTAGTATCCCCGGGACTAGCGGGGATTACAATGAGCAGTTCTTC
CDR3: CASSIPGTSGDYNEQFF

D: .
V: TRBV11-1
J: TRBJ2-7
size: few
DNA: TGTGCCAGCAGCCAGGACAGCGTCACCTACGAGCAGTACTTC
CDR3: CASSQDSVTYEQYF

D: .
V: TRBV19
J: TRBJ1-4
size: once
DNA: TGTGCCAGTAGTATCTGGGAACAGGCCGAGGCCTCAAAGGGACTGTTTTTT
CDR3: CASSIWEQAEASKGLFF

D: TRBD1
V: TRBV6-5
J: TRBJ2-7
size: .
DNA: TGTGCCAGCAGTTACTCCAGCGGACAGGAGTACGAGCAGTACTTC
CDR3: CASSYSSGQEYEQYF

D: TRBD2
V: TRBV7-2
J: TRBJ2-5
size: .
DNA: TGTGCCAGCAGCCTCACGGGGGGGCCAGGCCGAGAGACCCAGTACTTC
CDR3: CASSLTGGPGRETQYF

D: .
V: TRBV28
J: TRBJ1-2
size: .
DNA: TGTGCCAGCAAGGTTGACAAGAACGGCTATGGCTACACCTTC
CDR3: CASKVDKNGYGYTF

D: TRBD1
V: TRBV29-1
J: TRBJ1-5
size: .
DNA: TGCAGCGTTGAAGGACAGGGCGGTCAGCCCCAGCATTTT
CDR3: CSVEGQGGQPQHF

D: .
V: TRBV7-8
J: TRBJ2-5
size: .
DNA: TGTGCCAGCACTATTAGGGGGGGCGTCCTTGAAGAGACCCAGTACTTC
CDR3: CASTIRGGVLEETQYF

D: .
V: TRBV19
J: TRBJ1-5
size: .
DNA: TGTGCCAGTAGTATTACCGAGTATAGCAATCAGCCCCAGCATTTT
CDR3: CASSITEYSNQPQHF

D: .
V: TRBV11-2
J: TRBJ1-3
size: .
DNA: TGTGCCAGCAGCTTAGACAGAAGCTCTGGAAACACCATATATTTT
CDR3: CASSLDRSSGNTIYF

D: .
V: TRBV3-1/TRBV3-2
J: TRBJ2-1
size: few
DNA: TGTGCCAGCAGCCAAGATCCCCCGGGTGGGAGGTATGAGCAGTTCTTC
CDR3: CASSQDPPGGRYEQFF

D: .
V: TRBV7-9
J: TRBJ2-2
size: .
DNA: TGTGCCAGCACCCTAAGGGGGGGCCAGAACACCGGGGAGCTGTTTTTT
CDR3: CASTLRGGQNTGELFF

D: TRBD1
V: TRBV5-1
J: TRBJ1-1
size: .
DNA: TGCGCCAGCACTCCAACAGGGGGGCTGGGAGTCGAAGCTTTCTTT
CDR3: CASTPTGGLGVEAFF

D: .
V: TRBV24-1
J: TRBJ2-7
size: .
DNA: TGTGCCACCAGTGATTGTTGGACAGGGAGGGTAGGCGAGCAGTACTTC
CDR3: CATSDCWTGRVGEQYF

D: .
V: TRBV15
J: TRBJ2-7
size: once
DNA: TGTGCCACCAGCATAGCACCCTTGTACGAGCAGTACTTC
CDR3: CATSIAPLYEQYF

D: .
V: TRBV28
J: TRBJ1-2
size: .
DNA: TGTGCCAGCACCTTTTGGCCGGAGGGGCTTTCTTTC
CDR3: CASTFWPEGLSF

D: .
V: TRBV28
J: TRBJ1-2
size: .
DNA: TGTGCCAGCAGTTCCCCCAGCTATGGCTACACCTTC
CDR3: CASSSPSYGYTF

D: TRBD1
V: TRBV7-3
J: TRBJ2-3
size: .
DNA: TGTGCCAGCAGCCCGGGACAGGGCACAGATACGCAGTATTTT
CDR3: CASSPGQGTDTQYF

D: .
V: TRBV27
J: TRBJ2-5
size: .
DNA: TGTGCCAGCAGTTTATCGTGGGCTGGTCGGGGGACCCAGTACTTC
CDR3: CASSLSWAGRGTQYF

D: .
V: TRBV19
J: TRBJ1-5
size: .
DNA: TGTGCCAGTAGTACTACAGGGCATAGCAATCAGCCCCAGCATTTT
CDR3: CASSTTGHSNQPQHF

D: .
V: TRBV14
J: TRBJ2-1
size: .
DNA: TGTGCCAGCAGCCGGGACTTAAATGAGCAGTTCTTC
CDR3: CASSRDLNEQFF